This T cell receptor (beta chain) was obtained from a study of spatial heterogeneity in lung cancer. About the research overall: Alpha-chain detections were consistently fewer than beta-chain detections among the sequences. General study findings and limits: Ubiquitous expanded tumor TCRs were observed in blood more at resection than follow-up.

TCRdb passed the 5' RACE reads through MiXCR, listing each CDR3 protein once. The sample includes just over 75,000 distinct CDR3 sequences, under 8.5% of them seen just once. A remark on this clonotype: The antigen remains unidentified.

The length of the CDR3 is 13 residues. V was cut by 2 bases and J by 7 bases, with 13 bases left in between. Germline assignment: CDR1 SGHKS and CDR2 YYEKEE (reference sequence). Time point denoted: sample taken at primary tumor resection. Material for sequencing was whole RNA from tumor, nontumor lung or frozen PBMC, left unsorted. The rearrangement uses TRBV5-5 and TRBJ2-7, with D unresolved. The TCR sequence derives from a male donor with early-stage non-small cell lung cancer. The input for sequencing was PBMCs, taken at surgery. This CDR3 is CASSLSLRSEQYF. In DNA, the CDR3 is TGTGCCAGCAGCTTAAGCCTACGGAGTGAGCAGTACTTC.